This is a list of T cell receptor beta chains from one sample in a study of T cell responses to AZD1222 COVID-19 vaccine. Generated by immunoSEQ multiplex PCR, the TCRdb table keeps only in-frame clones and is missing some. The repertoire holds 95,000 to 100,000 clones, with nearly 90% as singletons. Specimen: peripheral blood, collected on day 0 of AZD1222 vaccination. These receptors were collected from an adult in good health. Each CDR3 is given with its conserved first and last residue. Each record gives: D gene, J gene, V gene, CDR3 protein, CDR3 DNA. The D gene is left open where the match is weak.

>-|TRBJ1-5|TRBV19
CASSISSNQPQHF
TGTGCCAGTAGTATAAGTAGCAATCAGCCCCAGCATTTT
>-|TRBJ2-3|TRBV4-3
CASSPRDPTDTQYF
TGCGCCAGCAGCCCCCGGGACCCTACAGATACGCAGTATTTT
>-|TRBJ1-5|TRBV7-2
CASGAGNQPQHF
TGTGCCAGCGGGGCAGGCAATCAGCCCCAGCATTTT
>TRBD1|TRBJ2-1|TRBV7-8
CASSLGGQGYYNEQFF
TGTGCCAGCAGCTTAGGGGGACAGGGGTACTACAATGAGCAGTTCTTC
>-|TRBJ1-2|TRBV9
CASSTRTDGGYGYTF
TGTGCCAGCAGCACCCGGACAGACGGGGGCTATGGCTACACCTTC
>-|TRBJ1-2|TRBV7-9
CASQPPGSYGYTF
TGTGCCAGCCAACCTCCAGGGAGCTATGGCTACACCTTC
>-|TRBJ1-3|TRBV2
CASRDPGGSGNTIYF
TGTGCCAGCAGGGACCCCGGTGGCTCTGGAAACACCATATATTTT
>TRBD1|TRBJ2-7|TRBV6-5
CASSYRTGGYYEQYF
TGTGCCAGCAGTTACCGGACAGGGGGCTACTACGAGCAGTACTTC
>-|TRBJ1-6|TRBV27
CASSLQGYDSPLHF
TGTGCCAGCAGTTTGCAGGGGTACGATTCACCCCTCCACTTT
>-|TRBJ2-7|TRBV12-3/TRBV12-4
CASSDYVAYEQYF
TGTGCCAGCAGTGACTACGTGGCCTACGAGCAGTACTTC
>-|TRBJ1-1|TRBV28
CASSLSKDTEAFF
TGTGCCAGCAGTTTATCGAAGGACACTGAAGCTTTCTTT
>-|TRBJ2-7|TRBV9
CASSATEYEQYF
TGTGCCAGCAGCGCGACAGAGTACGAGCAGTACTTC
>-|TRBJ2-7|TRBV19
CASSIQLAAAYEQYF
TGTGCCAGTAGTATCCAACTAGCCGCAGCCTACGAGCAGTACTTC
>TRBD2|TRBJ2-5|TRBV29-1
CSVATSGGSVGETQYF
TGCAGCGTTGCGACTAGCGGGGGCTCCGTGGGAGAGACCCAGTACTTC
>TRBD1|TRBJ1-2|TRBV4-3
CASSQNPTGGVYGYTF
TGCGCCAGCAGCCAAAATCCCACAGGGGGAGTCTATGGCTACACCTTC